Here is one T cell receptor beta chain with its context. The antigen is unknown. Included hyperthyroidism patients were aged 18 to 65 and newly diagnosed (under 2 months' duration). This entry comes from a study of Graves' ophthalmopathy and Graves' hyperthyroidism. Study results and limitations: Sensitivity of around 70% and specificity of 72.22% were achieved by the model that predicted ophthalmopathy progression. Using a 13-signature model, the authors split ophthalmopathy from stable hyperthyroidism, with 85% to 90% sensitivity and roughly 83% specificity. Blood also contained most of the expanded thyroid clonotypes above 0.001 frequency.

The study amplified TCR beta CDR3 regions using RNA transcripts. Second-round multiplex PCR followed a first-round RT-PCR using HTBI primers. MiXCR, run by TCRdb on the multiplex PCR reads, gives a single entry per CDR3 protein. Of about 1.1 million distinct CDR3 sequences listed, 36% are singletons. This CDR3 has 16 residues. Trimming took off 5 bases at V and 2 bases at J, with 18 bases between the two ends. CDR1 and CDR2 (germline): SEHNR, FQNEAQ (reference sequence). This clonotype was obtained from an adult man with Graves' hyperthyroidism. This chain connects TRBV7-9 to TRBJ1-2, with a possible D match to TRBD1 (6 bases). The material sequenced was peripheral blood or thyroid tissue (not recorded which). The CDR3 here is CASSNRVVDSNYGYTF. The CDR3 DNA sequence: TGTGCCAGCAGCAACAGGGTAGTCGATTCGAACTATGGCTACACCTTC.